This TCR beta chain emerged from a study of OX40 agonist ivuxolimab in advanced cancers. CDR3 length: 13 amino acids. Trimming took 8 bases from V and 4 from J, leaving 15 bases between them. From germline, CDR1 is MNHEY and CDR2 SMNVEV (reference sequence). The table came from immunoSEQ multiplex PCR; TCRdb's copy has only in-frame clones and leaves some out. In the table there are 95,000 to 150,000 clones, approximately 92% of which are singletons. This specimen consisted of CD4+ or CD8+ T cells sorted from blood, obtained in a trial of the OX40 agonist ivuxolimab. The chain couples TRBV27 to TRBJ2-7; D remains ambiguous. The source is an adult with an advanced solid tumor such as melanoma, head and neck, liver or kidney cancer. The CDR3 DNA reads TGTGCCAGCCACTTTGGGTCGGAATACGAGCAGTACTTC. Residues: CASHFGSEYEQYF.